This T cell receptor beta chain was sequenced during a study of blood T cell repertoires in COVID-19. About the research overall: T cells, B-cell-depleted T cells, or PBMCs provided the cDNA or gDNA that served as material.

The CDR3 has 14 amino acids. Germline V lookup: CDR1 MNHEY, CDR2 SVGEGT. V lost 5 bases and J 4 bases, leaving 12 bases between the germline ends. Per the study methods: How many nucleated cells were present was estimated from reference gene primer amplification. Only in-frame clones appear in the TCRdb table, and some are missing; sequencing was by immunoSEQ multiplex PCR. That table is the source of V, J and clone size, and D and trimming were worked out from the DNA. The table lists about 180,000 clones, about 87% of them singletons. The sequencing sample was made of peripheral blood. This chain uses TRBV6-2 or TRBV6-3 with TRBJ1-3, with a weak D call TRBD1 (5 bases). The clonotype was recovered from a man aged 35-49 years with active or convalescent COVID-19. The CDR3 DNA sequence: TGTGCCAGCAGTCTGCAGGGATCCGGAAACACCATATATTTT. Encoded protein: CASSLQGSGNTIYF.